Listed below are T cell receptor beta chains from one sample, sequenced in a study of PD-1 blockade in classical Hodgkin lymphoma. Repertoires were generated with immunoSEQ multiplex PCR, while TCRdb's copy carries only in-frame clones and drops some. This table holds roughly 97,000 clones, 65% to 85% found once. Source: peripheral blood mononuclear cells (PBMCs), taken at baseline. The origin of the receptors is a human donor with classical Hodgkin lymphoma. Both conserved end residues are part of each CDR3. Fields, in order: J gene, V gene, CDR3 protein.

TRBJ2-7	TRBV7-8	CASSLGSGAYEQYF
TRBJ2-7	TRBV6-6	CASSGLSSYEQYF
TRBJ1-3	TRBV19	CASSPRPGQGISGNTIYF
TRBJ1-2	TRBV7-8	CASSILDGNYGYTF
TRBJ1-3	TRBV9	CASSVGQGSSGNTIYF
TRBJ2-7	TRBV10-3	CAIRPGQGALGQYF
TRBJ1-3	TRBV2	CASRAGISGNTIYF
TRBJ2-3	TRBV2	CASSRDHTDTQYF
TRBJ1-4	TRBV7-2	CASSSDRDNNEKLFF
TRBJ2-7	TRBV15	CATSDWTGGDPYEQYF
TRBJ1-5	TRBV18	CASSPVGRRNQPQHF
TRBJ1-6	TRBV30	CAWQWGRGNSPLHF
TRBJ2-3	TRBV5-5	CASSQDDPRMDTQYF
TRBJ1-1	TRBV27	CASSATGEGTEAFF
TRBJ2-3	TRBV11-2	CASSGLAGSTDTQYF
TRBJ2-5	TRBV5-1	CASSFRQGRWETQYF
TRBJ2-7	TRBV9	CASSVGAGSYEQYF
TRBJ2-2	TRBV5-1	CASSLTAGSYTGELFF
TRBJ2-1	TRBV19	CASSTRHRDYRNEQFF
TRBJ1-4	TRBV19	CASSISTGARKLFF
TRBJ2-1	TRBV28	CASATPLEQFF
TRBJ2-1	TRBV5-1	CASSTEDYEQFF
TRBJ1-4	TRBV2	CASSDIRQTNEKLFF
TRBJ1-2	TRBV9	CASSVGGLRLSGYTF
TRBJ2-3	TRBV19	CASSPGTSATDTQYF
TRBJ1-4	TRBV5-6	CASSGGQKTNEKLFF
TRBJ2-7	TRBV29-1	CSVASEPYEQYF
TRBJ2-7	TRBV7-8	CASSPQGGGGHEQYF